The 5 T cell receptor beta chains below all came from one sample that was sequenced in a study of OX40 agonist ivuxolimab in advanced cancers. Using immunoSEQ multiplex PCR, the repertoire was profiled, and TCRdb retains in-frame clones only, with some absent. The sample includes about 160,000 clones, 85% to 95% seen only once; the top ten take 0.31%. Sample: CD4+ or CD8+ T cells sorted from blood, taken in a trial of the OX40 agonist ivuxolimab. These receptor sequences come from an adult with an advanced solid tumor such as melanoma, head and neck, liver or kidney cancer.

The chain combines TRBV19 with TRBJ1-2; 7 positions agree with TRBD1. V lost 8 bases to trimming and J lost 2 bases; unmatched junction nucleotides: 8. The CDR3 is 14 residues long. Germline V gives CDR1 LNHDA, CDR2 SQIVND (reference sequence). Here the CDR3 reads CASSRDSLNYGYTF. CDR3 coding DNA: TGTGCCAGTTCTCGGGACAGCCTCAACTATGGCTACACCTTC.

The chain employs TRBV11-2 and TRBJ1-2, with TRBD1 identical over 7 bases. The CDR3 spans 12 residues. Germline CDR1 reads SGHAT; CDR2 reads FQNNGV. With V trimmed by 5 bases and J by 7 bases, 4 bases remained unmatched. In DNA, the CDR3 is TGTGCCAGCAGCCCAGAGGGGGCTGGCTACACCTTC. Protein product: CASSPEGAGYTF.

The chain has TRBV6-5 and TRBJ2-1; TRBD2 matches 8 bases. J was trimmed by 0 bases and V by 10 bases; bases with no gene match: 5. The CDR3 runs 14 residues. Germline V CDR1 and CDR2: MNHEY, SVGAGI. The chain's CDR3 is CATRRGGSYNEQFF. CDR3 bases: TGTGCCACCCGACGGGGGGGCTCCTACAATGAGCAGTTCTTC.

This rearrangement joins TRBV25-1 to TRBJ2-7; D may be TRBD2 (6 bases). V dropped 3 bases and J dropped 3 bases, with 15 bases sitting between them. CDR3 length: 15 residues. Per the germline V gene, CDR1 is MGHDK and CDR2 is SYGVNS. The CDR3 loop reads CASSDSRAGFYEQYF. Here the CDR3 DNA reads TGTGCCAGCAGTGACTCTAGGGCGGGATTCTACGAGCAGTACTTC.

The V and J genes are TRBV11-2 and TRBJ1-1; 8 bases fit TRBD1. Unmatched junction bases numbered 4, after V lost 2 bases and J lost 5 bases. CDR1 and CDR2 from the germline V gene are SGHAT and FQNNGV. The CDR3 extends over 14 amino acids. CDR3 region: CASSLYRDRTEAFF. The CDR3 DNA reads as TGTGCCAGCAGCTTATACAGGGACAGGACTGAAGCTTTCTTT.